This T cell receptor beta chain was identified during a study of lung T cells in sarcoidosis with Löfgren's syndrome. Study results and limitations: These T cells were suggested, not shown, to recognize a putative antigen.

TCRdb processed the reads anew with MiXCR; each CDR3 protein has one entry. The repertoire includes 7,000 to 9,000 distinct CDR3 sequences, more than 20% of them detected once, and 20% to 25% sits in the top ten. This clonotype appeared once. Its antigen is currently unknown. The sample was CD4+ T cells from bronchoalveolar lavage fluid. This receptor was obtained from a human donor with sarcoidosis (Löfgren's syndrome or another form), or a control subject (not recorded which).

CDR3 nucleotides: TGTGCCGGCCTTACCCGGGACGGGCCCTACGAGCAGTACTTC. Encoded protein: CAGLTRDGPYEQYF. The chain links TRBV6-2 or TRBV6-3 to TRBJ2-7; D possibly matches TRBD1 or TRBD2 (5 bases each). V was trimmed by 11 bases and J by 2 bases, leaving 19 bases between them. CDR1 MNHEY and CDR2 SVGEGT come from the germline V gene. The CDR3 consists of 14 residues.